This entry lists 6 T cell receptor beta chains sequenced from one sample in a study of blood T cells in healthy people across ages. PCR was performed a second time for about 7 to 12 cycles using a sample-barcoded 5' primer and a J-beta primer mix. One entry per CDR3 protein results from TCRdb running MiXCR on the 5' RACE reads. The sample holds 1.5 million to 1.8 million distinct CDR3 sequences, around 40% seen once. The specimen sequenced was blood. All receptors derive from a woman aged 18-29 years in good health.

V usage is TRBV29-1 and J usage is TRBJ1-2; the match to TRBD1 covers 7 bases. The CDR3 spans 14 residues. Germline-derived CDR1 and CDR2 are SQVTM and ANQGSEA. V shed 4 bases and J 5 bases; nucleotides not matched to a gene: 10. This CDR3 is CSVVEGGAGYGYTF. CDR3 nucleotides: TGCAGCGTTGTCGAAGGGGGCGCAGGGTATGGCTACACCTTC. Full variable domain (missing parts from reference TRBV29-1 and TRBJ1-2): SAVISQKPSRDICQRGTSLTIQCQVDSQVTMMFWYRQQPGQSLTLIATANQGSEATYESGFVIDKFPISRPNLTFSTLTVSNMSPEDSSIYLCSVVEGGAGYGYTFGSGTRLTVV.

Only a few counts were recorded for this clonotype. The chain links TRBV20-1 to TRBJ2-3; TRBD2 matches at 9 bases. CDR1 and CDR2 (germline): DFQATT, SNEGSKA (reference sequence). The ends lost 3 bases at V and 4 bases at J; junction bases unmatched: 11. This CDR3 is built from 16 residues. CDR3 protein: CSARGLAGLRADTQYF. As DNA, the CDR3 is TGCAGTGCTAGGGGCCTAGCGGGATTAAGGGCAGATACGCAGTATTTT.

V gene TRBV6-5 combines with J gene TRBJ1-2, with 9 bases matching TRBD1. CDR3 length: 14 amino acids. The ends lost 10 bases at V and 5 bases at J; junction bases unmatched: 11. Germline V gene lookup returns CDR1 MNHEY and CDR2 SVGAGI. CDR3: CATEDRGEEYGYTF. The CDR3 bases are TGTGCCACCGAGGACAGGGGAGAAGAGTATGGCTACACCTTC.

The rearrangement links TRBV7-2 to TRBJ2-1; D is uncertain. The CDR3 loop spans 11 amino acids. V lost 0 bases to trimming and J lost 12 bases, with 6 bases between them. Germline CDR1 SGHTA, CDR2 FQGNSA. CDR3 sequence: CASSLAPLQFF. The CDR3 coding sequence is TGTGCCAGCAGCTTAGCACCGTTGCAGTTCTTC.

The rearrangement uses TRBV20-1 and TRBJ2-1, with D tentatively TRBD2 (6 bases). Germline lookup yields CDR1 DFQATT and CDR2 SNEGSKA (reference sequence). This CDR3 is built from 15 residues. V lost 4 bases and J lost 6, with 19 bases in between. This CDR3 reads CSANNPGLRLNEQFF. The CDR3 coding sequence is TGCAGTGCTAACAATCCGGGACTGAGGCTCAATGAGCAGTTCTTC.

This sequence joins TRBV24-1 and TRBJ2-4; D is undetermined. The J call may be faulty, since TRBJ2-7 better matches the DNA end. Germline CDR1 is KGHDR and CDR2 is SFDVKD. The CDR3 has 13 amino acids. The CDR3 sequence is CATSDPWTYEQYF. Written as DNA, the CDR3 is TGTGCCACCAGTGACCCATGGACCTACGAGCAGTACTTC.